The 21 T cell receptor beta chains in this list originate from one sample, sequenced in a study of blood T cell repertoires in COVID-19. Clones were read by immunoSEQ multiplex PCR, and TCRdb kept only the in-frame ones, dropping some. The repertoire holds about 270,000 clones, with more than 80% as singletons. Sequenced material: PBMCs or T cells enriched from blood (not recorded which). The receptor source for this set is a woman younger than 30 who had recovered from COVID-19.

The genes are TRBV6-5 and TRBJ1-6; 8 bases are a match to TRBD1. Germline assignment: CDR1 MNHEY and CDR2 SVGAGI. With 4 bases clipped from V and 6 bases from J, the junction kept 8 bases outside the gene matches. This CDR3 region has 16 residues. In DNA, the CDR3 is TGTGCCAGCAGTTTGGATAGACAGGGGTTTAATTCACCCCTCCACTTT. It yields the protein CASSLDRQGFNSPLHF.

The rearrangement links TRBV6-5 to TRBJ1-1; D uncertain. This CDR3 is 14 amino acids long. The germline CDR1 and CDR2 sequences are MNHEY and SVGAGI. Trimming shortened V by 6 bases and J by 2 bases, and 13 bases separated the two germline ends. This chain's CDR3 is CASRFFEGNTEAFF. CDR3 nucleotides: TGTGCCAGCAGGTTTTTTGAGGGAAACACTGAAGCTTTCTTT.

This clone was seen just once. V gene TRBV7-3 combines with J gene TRBJ2-2; D unclear. CDR3 length: 12 amino acids. Germline assignment: CDR1 SGHTA and CDR2 FQGTGA. V was pared by 9 bases and J by 5 bases, with 10 bases between. The CDR3 sequence is CASSVGTGELFF. The CDR3 nucleotides are TGTGCCAGTTCGGTTGGTACCGGGGAGCTGTTTTTT.

This chain links TRBV6-5 with TRBJ2-5; 7 positions match TRBD1. The CDR3 is 13 amino acids. Germline trimming cut 6 bases from V and 5 bases from J; bases unmatched to any gene: 6. Per germline, CDR1 MNHEY and CDR2 SVGAGI. CDR3 sequence reads: CASRNRGRETQYF. Written as DNA, the CDR3 is TGTGCCAGCAGAAACAGGGGACGGGAGACCCAGTACTTC.

The genes are TRBV10-3 and TRBJ1-1; 7 nucleotides line up with TRBD1. Per the germline V gene, CDR1 is ENHRY and CDR2 is SYGVKD. This CDR3 has 14 amino acids. Trimming cost V 4 bases and J 2 bases; bases outside gene matches: 4. This CDR3 reads CAISVAGGNTEAFF. DNA of the CDR3: TGTGCCATCAGTGTCGCAGGGGGAAACACTGAAGCTTTCTTT.

The rearrangement joins TRBV27 to TRBJ1-2; TRBD1 agrees at 7 bases. Germline V gene data show CDR1 as MNHEY and CDR2 as SMNVEV (reference sequence). The CDR3 extends over 15 amino acids. The J segment lost 0 bases and the V segment lost 5 bases, leaving 6 bases of the junction unmatched. This chain's CDR3 is CASSLRTGPNYGYTF. The CDR3, as DNA: TGTGCCAGCAGTCTAAGGACAGGCCCTAACTATGGCTACACCTTC.

The chain is built from TRBV7-2 and TRBJ2-3; 8 nucleotides line up with TRBD2. The germline gives CDR1 SGHTA, CDR2 FQGNSA. After removal of 2 bases from V and 5 bases from J, the junction contained 6 bases not matched to a gene. The CDR3 runs 15 residues. The CDR3 sequence is CASSLQRGWEDTQYF. For the CDR3, the DNA is TGTGCCAGCAGCTTACAGCGGGGGTGGGAAGATACGCAGTATTTT.

The chain couples TRBV7-9 to TRBJ1-6, with TRBD1 matching 8 bases. V lost 3 bases and J lost 11; bases outside the gene matches: 9. Germline CDR1 and CDR2: SEHNR and FQNEAQ (reference sequence). The CDR3 totals 15 residues. The CDR3 protein is CASSLGGTGQTPLHF. Written as DNA, the CDR3 is TGTGCCAGCAGCTTGGGGGGGACAGGTCAAACACCCCTCCACTTT.

The chain combines TRBV18 with TRBJ2-3, with a tentative D call TRBD1 (5 bases). The CDR3 has 14 residues. Germline CDR1 KGHSH, CDR2 LQKENI. V dropped 3 bases and J dropped 2 bases, with 9 bases sitting between them. The CDR3 loop reads CASSPVDITDTQYF. CDR3 DNA: TGTGCCAGCTCACCGGTGGACATCACAGATACGCAGTATTTT.

This clone occurred once. This chain uses TRBV11-2 with TRBJ2-5; 8 bases are shared with TRBD1. This CDR3 has 19 residues. Germline lookup yields CDR1 SGHAT and CDR2 FQNNGV. V trimming: 5 bases; J trimming: 2 bases; junction bases outside the gene matches: 19. The CDR3 protein is CASSLGLLWTGTLQETQYF. In nucleotides, the CDR3 is TGTGCCAGCAGCCTAGGCCTCCTTTGGACAGGGACCCTTCAAGAGACCCAGTACTTC.

This chain uses TRBV2 with TRBJ1-2, with TRBD1 identical over 7 bases. The V gene's germline CDR1 is SNHLY and CDR2 FYNNEI. Losses at the gene ends were 3 bases for V and 2 bases for J; bases not matched to a gene: 6. CDR3 size: 15 residues. CDR3 residues: CASSDEGRGNYGYTF. The CDR3 DNA reads TGTGCCAGCAGTGATGAGGGCAGGGGGAACTATGGCTACACCTTC.

The J gene is TRBJ1-3, the V gene TRBV3-1 (or the pseudogene TRBV3-2); TRBD1 matches at 9 bases. J gave up 4 bases and V 1 base, and 2 bases lay outside the gene matches. CDR3 length equals 15 residues. Germline CDR1 reads LGHDT; CDR2 reads YNNKEL (reference sequence). The CDR3 protein is CASSQVGTGGNTIYF. CDR3 DNA: TGTGCCAGCAGCCAAGTAGGGACAGGGGGAAACACCATATATTTT.

The chain links TRBV3-1 (or the pseudogene TRBV3-2) to TRBJ2-3; no clear D. Trimming left V 2 bases short and J 5 bases short, with 11 bases between. The CDR3 is 14 amino acids. The germline gives CDR1 LGHDT, CDR2 YNNKEL (reference sequence). CDR3 protein: CASSQTMFRDTQYF. In DNA, the CDR3 is TGTGCCAGCAGCCAAACCATGTTCAGAGATACGCAGTATTTT.

In this sample, this clone turned up once. The genes are TRBV7-3 and TRBJ1-6; the D is unclear. Germline V gene data show CDR1 as SGHTA and CDR2 as FQGTGA. The CDR3 loop spans 15 amino acids. V was trimmed by 3 bases and J by 0 bases, leaving 6 bases between them. CDR3 protein: CASSFGGSYNSPLHF. The CDR3 DNA is TGTGCCAGCAGCTTTGGAGGCTCCTATAATTCACCCCTCCACTTT.

The chain links TRBV5-1 to TRBJ2-5, with 7 bases lining up with TRBD1. CDR3 length: 16 amino acids. CDR1 and CDR2 (germline): SGHRS, YFSETQ. Germline trimming cut 1 base from V and 2 bases from J; bases unmatched to any gene: 8. CDR3 region: CASSLKTGTLQETQYF. The CDR3 DNA reads as TGCGCCAGCAGCTTGAAGACAGGGACCCTACAAGAGACCCAGTACTTC.

The V call is TRBV4-1, the J call TRBJ1-3; D remains ambiguous. Germline V gives CDR1 MGHRA, CDR2 YSYEKL. The V and J ends lost 0 bases and 1 base respectively, with 7 bases between them. The CDR3 covers 15 residues. CDR3 coding DNA: TGCGCCAGCAGCCAAGATATCGGGTCTGGAAACACCATATATTTT. This gives the protein CASSQDIGSGNTIYF.

Only one count was recorded for this clone. The chain couples TRBV11-2 to TRBJ1-2; D unclear. Germline-derived CDR1 and CDR2 are SGHAT and FQNNGV. This CDR3 comprises 13 residues. Trimming cost V 6 bases and J 7 bases, with 15 bases left between them. CDR3 in amino acids: CASRRIGNPGYTF. CDR3 DNA: TGTGCCAGCAGGAGGATTGGAAACCCTGGCTACACCTTC. Full variable domain (remainder filled in from reference TRBV11-2 and TRBJ1-2): EAGVAQSPRYKIIEKRQSVAFWCNPISGHATLYWYQQILGQGPKLLIQFQNNGVVDDSQLPKDRFSAERLKGVDSTLKIQPAKLEDSAVYLCASRRIGNPGYTFGSGTRLTVV.

The chain couples TRBV11-1 to TRBJ2-1; 9 positions match TRBD1. Unmatched junction bases numbered 7, after V lost 5 bases and J lost 2 bases. This CDR3 comprises 16 residues. Per the germline V gene, CDR1 is SGHAT and CDR2 is FQDESV (reference sequence). CDR3 DNA sequence: TGTGCCAGCAGCATCCCGGGACAGGGACCCTACAATGAGCAGTTCTTC. Protein: CASSIPGQGPYNEQFF.

The chain links TRBV6-5 to TRBJ1-1, with a tentative D call TRBD1 (5 bases). V lost 10 bases to trimming and J lost 0 bases, with 9 bases between them. The V gene's germline CDR1 is MNHEY and CDR2 SVGAGI. This CDR3 contains 12 residues. The CDR3 DNA reads as TGTGCCACCCAGGGTATGAACACTGAAGCTTTCTTT. It translates to CATQGMNTEAFF.

V gene TRBV2 combines with J gene TRBJ2-2; TRBD1 might be the D (6 bases). The germline V gene has CDR1 SNHLY and CDR2 FYNNEI. Trimming stripped 4 bases from V and 2 bases from J, with 8 bases between. The CDR3 covers 14 residues. This CDR3 is CASSVRGNTGELFF. The CDR3 coding sequence is TGTGCCAGCAGTGTCAGGGGTAACACCGGGGAGCTGTTTTTT.

This clone was seen a single time. The rearrangement joins TRBV18 to TRBJ2-6, with unresolved D. V was clipped by 3 bases and J by 0 bases, with 12 bases between them. CDR1 is KGHSH, CDR2 LQKENI, per germline. This CDR3 contains 17 residues. The CDR3, as DNA: TGTGCCAGCTCACCCCGGCAGGCCCGCTCTGGGGCCAACGTCCTGACTTTC. Translating it yields CASSPRQARSGANVLTF.